This T cell receptor (beta chain) was identified during a study of cytomegalovirus exposure and HLA in healthy donors. Study context: Out of about 170 million T cells, an earlier analysis found more than 95 million unique TCR beta sequences in total. Overall study results and limits: A later analysis linked a missense DCLRE1C variant to TCR beta V- and J-gene trimming.

CDR3 size: 15 residues. The junction had 7 bases not matched to a gene; V was cut back by 5 bases and J by 5 bases. From germline, CDR1 is SGHVS and CDR2 FQNEAQ. Concerning this clone itself: Its antigen is currently unknown.

PCR was performed using 60 Vbeta and 13 Jbeta primers. Assay: immunoSEQ multiplex PCR; the TCRdb copy retains only in-frame clones and omits some. The sample lists around 150,000 clones; roughly 79% were seen once. The sample comprised PBMCs. The chain uses TRBV7-8 and TRBJ2-3; TRBD1 matches at 10 bases. This clonotype originated in a woman in her forties or fifties in good health and CMV-seropositive. CDR3 in amino acids: CASSTWTGGIDTQYF. In nucleotides, the CDR3 is TGTGCCAGCAGCACCTGGACAGGGGGGATAGATACGCAGTATTTT.